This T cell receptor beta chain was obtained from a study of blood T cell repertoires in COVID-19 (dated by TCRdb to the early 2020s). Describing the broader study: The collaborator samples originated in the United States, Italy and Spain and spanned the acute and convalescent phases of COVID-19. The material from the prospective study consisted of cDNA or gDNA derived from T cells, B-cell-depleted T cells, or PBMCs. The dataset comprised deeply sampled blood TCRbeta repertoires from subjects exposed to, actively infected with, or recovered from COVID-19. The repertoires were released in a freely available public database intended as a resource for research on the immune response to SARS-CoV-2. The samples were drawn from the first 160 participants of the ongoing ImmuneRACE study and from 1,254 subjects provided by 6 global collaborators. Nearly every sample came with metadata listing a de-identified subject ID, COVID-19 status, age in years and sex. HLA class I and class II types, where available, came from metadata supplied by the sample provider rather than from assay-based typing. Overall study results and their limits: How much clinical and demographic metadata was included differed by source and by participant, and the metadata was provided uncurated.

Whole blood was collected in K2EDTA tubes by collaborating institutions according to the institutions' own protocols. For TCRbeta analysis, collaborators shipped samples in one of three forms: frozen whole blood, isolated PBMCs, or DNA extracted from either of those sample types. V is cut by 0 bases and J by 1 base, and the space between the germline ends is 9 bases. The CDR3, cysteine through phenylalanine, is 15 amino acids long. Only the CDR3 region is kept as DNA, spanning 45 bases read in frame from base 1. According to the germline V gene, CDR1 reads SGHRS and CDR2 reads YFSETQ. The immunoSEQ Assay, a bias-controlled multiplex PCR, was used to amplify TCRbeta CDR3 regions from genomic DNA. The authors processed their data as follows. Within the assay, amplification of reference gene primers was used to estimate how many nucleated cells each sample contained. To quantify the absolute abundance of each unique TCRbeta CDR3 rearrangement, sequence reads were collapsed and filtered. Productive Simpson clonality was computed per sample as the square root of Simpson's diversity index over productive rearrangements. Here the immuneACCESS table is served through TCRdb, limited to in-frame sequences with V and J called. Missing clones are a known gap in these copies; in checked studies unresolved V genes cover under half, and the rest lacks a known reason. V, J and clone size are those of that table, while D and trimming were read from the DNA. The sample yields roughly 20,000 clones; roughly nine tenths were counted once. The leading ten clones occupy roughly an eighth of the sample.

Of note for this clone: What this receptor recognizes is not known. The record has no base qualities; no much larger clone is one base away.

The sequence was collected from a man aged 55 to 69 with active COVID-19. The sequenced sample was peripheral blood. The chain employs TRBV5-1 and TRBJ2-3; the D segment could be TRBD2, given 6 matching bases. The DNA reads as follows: TGCGCCAGCAGCTTGGATGGCGGGGGCACAGATACGCAGTATTTT. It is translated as CASSLDGGGTDTQYF.